Below, one T cell receptor (beta chain) is given with its context. There are 17 residues in the CDR3. Trimming stripped 8 bases from V and 0 bases from J, with 20 bases between. Germline V gives CDR1 SNHLY, CDR2 FYNNEI. This specimen belongs to a study of blood T cell repertoires in COVID-19. Turning to the study itself: Some COVID-19 samples were acute and others convalescent; all came from the United States, Italy and Spain. T cells, B-cell-depleted T cells, or PBMCs provided the cDNA or gDNA that served as material.

In the original analysis: Estimation of nucleated cell counts relied on the amplification of reference gene primers. Sequencing was performed with immunoSEQ multiplex PCR; in TCRdb, only in-frame clones are kept and a portion is missing. V and J calls plus clone size are reproduced from that table; the DNA served to infer D and trimming. Among roughly 73,000 clones listed, roughly nine tenths were seen once. Sequencing was done on a sample of peripheral blood. The chain is built from TRBV2 and TRBJ1-3; TRBD1 might be the D (6 bases). The sequence was collected from a man at least 80 years old with acute or convalescent COVID-19. The CDR3 coding sequence is TGTGCCAGCCAAGGGGGAGGGGCATTGAGCTCTGGAAACACCATATATTTT. Protein sequence: CASQGGGALSSGNTIYF.